These T cell receptor beta chains were read from a single sample in a study of blood T cell repertoires in COVID-19. Method: immunoSEQ multiplex PCR; TCRdb's copy keeps in-frame clones and lacks some. The table includes 110,000 to 150,000 clones, approximately 86% detected once. Material: peripheral blood. Receptors originate from a human donor in a cohort sampled during active COVID-19. Each CDR3 is given with its conserved first and last residue. A D gene is named only where the DNA matches it firmly. The size of a clone is reported for some rows only, either as once, few or many, or as a class for expanded clones.

j_call clone_size v_call d_call cdr3_nt cdr3_aa
TRBJ1-6 NA TRBV5-1 TRBD1 TGCGCCAGCAGCCCCACAGGGGACTTCACCCAAACATCACCCCTCCACTTT CASSPTGDFTQTSPLHF
TRBJ1-2 once TRBV7-2 TRBD1 TGTGCCAGCAGCTTATTAACGGGACAGGGGTTTTATGGCTACACCTTC CASSLLTGQGFYGYTF
TRBJ1-2 once TRBV28 NA TGTGCCAGCACCCTGGGGGCCGGCTACACCTTC CASTLGAGYTF
TRBJ2-2 NA TRBV5-1 NA TGCGCCAGCAGCTTCTATCCGGGACAAGGCTCGATCAACACCGGGGAGCTGTTTTTT CASSFYPGQGSINTGELFF
TRBJ2-5 NA TRBV2 TRBD2 TGTGCCAGCAAGACTAGCGGGGCCAGGAAAGAGACCCAGTACTTC CASKTSGARKETQYF
TRBJ1-2 NA TRBV6-4 NA TGTGCCAGCAGCACCCCAGGGGCGCGGGGCTACACCTTC CASSTPGARGYTF
TRBJ1-6 NA TRBV6-5 TRBD1 TGTGCCAGCAGGGACAGAGGGGGCGTTTCACCCCTCCACTTT CASRDRGGVSPLHF
TRBJ2-7 NA TRBV28 NA TGTGCCAGCAGCTCTCGACAGACGAGCTCCTACGAGCAGTACTTC CASSSRQTSSYEQYF
TRBJ1-1 NA TRBV28 NA TGTGCCAGCGGCAGGAGGTCGGGCACTGAAGCTTTCTTT CASGRRSGTEAFF
TRBJ2-1 NA TRBV12-3/TRBV12-4 NA TGTGCCAGCAGCCCATCCGGCAATGAGCAGTTCTTC CASSPSGNEQFF
TRBJ1-2 NA TRBV5-4 NA TGTGCCAGCAGCTCTGACGGAGACTATTTGGACACCTTC CASSSDGDYLDTF
TRBJ2-7 NA TRBV11-2 TRBD2 TGTGCCAGCAGCTTATTCGCGGGAGAGAACGAGCAGTACTTC CASSLFAGENEQYF